This T cell receptor beta chain was retrieved from a study of blood T cell repertoires in COVID-19. In the study overall: The cDNA or gDNA used as material had been derived from T cells, B-cell-depleted T cells, or PBMCs.

Sequenced by immunoSEQ multiplex PCR; TCRdb stores in-frame clones only, minus some. The table records 150,000 to 200,000 clones, 82% of them present only once. The CDR3 spans 12 residues. Germline V gene sequence: CDR1 KGHSH, CDR2 LQKENI. V lost 2 bases and J 7 bases, leaving 9 bases between the germline ends. This rearrangement joins TRBV18 to TRBJ2-7; possible D gene TRBD1, 5 bases. The sequencing input was peripheral blood. This receptor was identified in a woman in her fifties or sixties with COVID-19, enrolled during active disease. CDR3 amino acids: CASSPTRQEQYF. The CDR3 DNA sequence: TGTGCCAGCTCACCAACGAGACAGGAGCAGTACTTC. Filled out from reference TRBV18 and TRBJ2-7, the complete variable domain reads NAGVMQNPRHLVRRRGQEARLRCSPMKGHSHVYWYRQLPEEGLKFMVYLQKENIIDESGMPKERFSAEFPKEGPSILRIQQVVRGDSAAYFCASSPTRQEQYFGPGTRLTVT.